This T cell receptor beta chain was sequenced during a study of regulatory T cells in long-lasting Graves disease. Construction of TCR beta libraries relied on iRepertoire HTBI primers and on Arm-PCR targeting CDR3 regions. One entry per CDR3 protein results from TCRdb running MiXCR on the multiplex PCR reads. The sample shows about 450,000 distinct CDR3 sequences, around 15% of them seen only once. Described time point: newly diagnosed GD, antithyroid drugs for less than 3 months. The TCR library was prepared using RNA isolated from PBMCs. Germline assignment: CDR1 SGHRS and CDR2 YFSETQ. Trimming pared 6 bases from V and 3 bases from J, leaving 15 bases between. The CDR3 contains 14 residues. These data were also filed under a second study, of T cells in Graves' hyperthyroidism and ophthalmopathy.

This specimen was peripheral blood mononuclear cells (PBMCs), taken at new diagnosis, from a patient treated with antithyroid drugs. The V and J genes are TRBV5-1 and TRBJ2-5; D is possibly TRBD1 (5 bases). The sequence was collected from a woman in her 50s with Graves disease. DNA of the CDR3: TGCGCCAGCAACGAAGGGGAAGGAAAAGAGACCCAGTACTTC. This encodes CASNEGEGKETQYF.